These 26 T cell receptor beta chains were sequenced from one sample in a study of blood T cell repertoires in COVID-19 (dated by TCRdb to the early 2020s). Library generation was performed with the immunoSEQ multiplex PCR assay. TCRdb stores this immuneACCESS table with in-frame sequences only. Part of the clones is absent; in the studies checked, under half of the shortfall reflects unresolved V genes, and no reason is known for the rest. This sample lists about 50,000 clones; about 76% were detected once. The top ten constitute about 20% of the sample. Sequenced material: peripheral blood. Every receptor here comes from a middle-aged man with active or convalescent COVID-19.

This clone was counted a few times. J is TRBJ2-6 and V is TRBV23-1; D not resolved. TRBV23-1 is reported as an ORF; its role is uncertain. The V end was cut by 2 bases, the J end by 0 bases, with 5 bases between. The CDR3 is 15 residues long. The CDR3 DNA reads TGCGCCAGCAGTCAAGTAAACTCTGGGGCCAACGTCCTGACTTTC. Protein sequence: CASSQVNSGANVLTF.

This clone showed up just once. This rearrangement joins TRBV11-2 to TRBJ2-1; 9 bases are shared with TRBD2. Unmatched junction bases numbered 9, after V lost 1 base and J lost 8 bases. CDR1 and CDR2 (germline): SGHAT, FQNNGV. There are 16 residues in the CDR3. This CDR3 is CASSLGAGGPWDEQFF. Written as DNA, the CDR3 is TGTGCCAGCAGCTTAGGTGCGGGAGGGCCCTGGGATGAGCAGTTCTTC. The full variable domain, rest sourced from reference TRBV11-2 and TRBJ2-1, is EAGVAQSPRYKIIEKRQSVAFWCNPISGHATLYWYQQILGQGPKLLIQFQNNGVVDDSQLPKDRFSAERLKGVDSTLKIQPAKLEDSAVYLCASSLGAGGPWDEQFFGPGTRLTVL.

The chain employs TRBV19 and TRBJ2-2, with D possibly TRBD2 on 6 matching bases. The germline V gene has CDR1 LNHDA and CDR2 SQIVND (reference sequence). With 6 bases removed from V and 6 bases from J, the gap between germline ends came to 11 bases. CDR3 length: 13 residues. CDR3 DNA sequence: TGTGCCAGTAGGACGGGAGTAGCCGGGGAGCTGTTTTTT. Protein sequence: CASRTGVAGELFF.

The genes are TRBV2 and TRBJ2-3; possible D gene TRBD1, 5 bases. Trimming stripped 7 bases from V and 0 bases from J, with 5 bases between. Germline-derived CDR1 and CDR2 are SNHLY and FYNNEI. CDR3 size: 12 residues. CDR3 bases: TGTGCCAGCAAGGGGAGCACAGATACGCAGTATTTT. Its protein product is CASKGSTDTQYF.

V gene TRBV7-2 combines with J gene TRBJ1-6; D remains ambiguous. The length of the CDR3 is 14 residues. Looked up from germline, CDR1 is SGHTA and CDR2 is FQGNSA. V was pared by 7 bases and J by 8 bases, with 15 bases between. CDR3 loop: CASNFGLEDSPLHF. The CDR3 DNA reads TGTGCCAGCAACTTCGGACTGGAGGATTCACCCCTCCACTTT. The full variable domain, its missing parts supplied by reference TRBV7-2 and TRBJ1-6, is GAGVSQSPSNKVTEKGKDVELRCDPISGHTALYWYRQSLGQGLEFLIYFQGNSAPDKSGLPSDRFSAERTGGSVSTLTIQRTQQEDSAVYLCASNFGLEDSPLHFGNGTRLTVT.

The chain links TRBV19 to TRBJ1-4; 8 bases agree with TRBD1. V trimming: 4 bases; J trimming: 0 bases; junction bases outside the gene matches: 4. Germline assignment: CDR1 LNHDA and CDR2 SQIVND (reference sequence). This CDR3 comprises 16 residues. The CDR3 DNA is TGTGCCAGTAGTAGCGGACAGGGCGCAACTAATGAAAAACTGTTTTTT. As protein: CASSSGQGATNEKLFF.

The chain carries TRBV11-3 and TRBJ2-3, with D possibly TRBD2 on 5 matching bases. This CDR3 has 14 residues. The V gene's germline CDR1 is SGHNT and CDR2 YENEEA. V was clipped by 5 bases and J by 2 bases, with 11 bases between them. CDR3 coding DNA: TGTGCCAGCAGCGAGGGCCAGATCACAGATACGCAGTATTTT. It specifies CASSEGQITDTQYF.

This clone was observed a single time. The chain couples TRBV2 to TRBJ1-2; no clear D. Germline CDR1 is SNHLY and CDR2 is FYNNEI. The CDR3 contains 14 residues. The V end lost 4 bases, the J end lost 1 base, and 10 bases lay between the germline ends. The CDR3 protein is CASSVARLNYGYTF. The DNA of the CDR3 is TGTGCCAGCAGTGTAGCCAGGCTTAACTATGGCTACACCTTC.

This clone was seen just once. The CDR3 DNA sequence: TGTGCCAGTAGTTCACGGACCGGGACCCTCCACTTGGGACAAACTGGGGCCAACGTCCTGACTTTC. Translation gives CASSSRTGTLHLGQTGANVLTF. The chain recombines TRBV19 with TRBJ2-6; TRBD1 might be the D (6 bases). CDR1 and CDR2 (germline): LNHDA, SQIVND (reference sequence). The CDR3 has 22 amino acids. Trimming removed 5 bases at V and 2 bases at J, with 31 bases between.

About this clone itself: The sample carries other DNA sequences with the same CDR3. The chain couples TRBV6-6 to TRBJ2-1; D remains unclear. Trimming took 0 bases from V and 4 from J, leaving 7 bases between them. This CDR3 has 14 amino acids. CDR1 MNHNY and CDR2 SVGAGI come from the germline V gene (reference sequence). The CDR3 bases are TGTGCCAGCAGTTACTCGAGAGTTTACAATGAGCAGTTCTTC. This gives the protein CASSYSRVYNEQFF.

CDR3 sequence reads: CASSQDRGRANYGYTF. The CDR3 bases are TGCGCCAGCAGCCAAGATAGGGGGAGAGCTAACTATGGCTACACCTTC. The rearrangement uses TRBV4-1 and TRBJ1-2, with D perhaps matching TRBD1 (6 bases). CDR1 and CDR2 from the germline V gene are MGHRA and YSYEKL. The CDR3 contains 16 residues. V lost 0 bases and J 0 bases, leaving 11 bases between the germline ends.

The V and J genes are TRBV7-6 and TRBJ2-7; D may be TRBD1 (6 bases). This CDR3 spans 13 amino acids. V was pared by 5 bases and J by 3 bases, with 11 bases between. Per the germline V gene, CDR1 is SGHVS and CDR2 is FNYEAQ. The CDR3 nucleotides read TGTGCCAGCAGCCCGAGGACAGTCTACGAGCAGTACTTC. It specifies CASSPRTVYEQYF.

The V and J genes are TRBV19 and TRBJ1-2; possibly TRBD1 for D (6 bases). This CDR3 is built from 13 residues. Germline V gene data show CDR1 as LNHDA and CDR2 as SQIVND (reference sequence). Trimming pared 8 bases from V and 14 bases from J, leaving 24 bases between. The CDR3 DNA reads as TGTGCCAGTGTACCCAGACAGGCCCGGGGAATGACCTTC. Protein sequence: CASVPRQARGMTF.

For the CDR3, the DNA is TGCAGTGCGAGTAGGGGTCCCGAGAGCTCCTATAATTCACCCCTCCACTTT. Translated, it gives CSASRGPESSYNSPLHF. The rearrangement joins TRBV20-1 to TRBJ1-6; D possibly corresponds to TRBD1 (5 bases). Deletions cut 6 bases from V and 0 bases from J, with 18 bases between. This CDR3 region has 17 residues. CDR1 DFQATT and CDR2 SNEGSKA come from the germline V gene (reference sequence).

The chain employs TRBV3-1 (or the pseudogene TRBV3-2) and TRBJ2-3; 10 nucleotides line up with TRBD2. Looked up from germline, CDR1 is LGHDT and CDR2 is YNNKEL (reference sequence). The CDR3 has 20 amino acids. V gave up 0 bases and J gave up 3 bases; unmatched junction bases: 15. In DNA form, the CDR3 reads TGTGCCAGCAGCCAAGAACGTATCGAGCGGGAGGGCCCGCAGACAGATACGCAGTATTTT. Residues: CASSQERIEREGPQTDTQYF.

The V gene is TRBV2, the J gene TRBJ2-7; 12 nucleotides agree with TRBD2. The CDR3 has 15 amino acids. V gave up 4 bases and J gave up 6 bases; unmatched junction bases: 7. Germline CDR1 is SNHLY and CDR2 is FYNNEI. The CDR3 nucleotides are TGTGCCAGCAGTGGGAGACTAGCGGGAGTAATCGAGCAGTACTTC. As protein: CASSGRLAGVIEQYF.

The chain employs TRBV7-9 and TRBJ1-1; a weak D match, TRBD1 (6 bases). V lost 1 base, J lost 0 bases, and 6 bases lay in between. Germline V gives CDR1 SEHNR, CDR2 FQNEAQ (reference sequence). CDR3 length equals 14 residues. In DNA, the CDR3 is TGTGCCAGCAGCTTAGGGGGGCTGAACACTGAAGCTTTCTTT. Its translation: CASSLGGLNTEAFF.

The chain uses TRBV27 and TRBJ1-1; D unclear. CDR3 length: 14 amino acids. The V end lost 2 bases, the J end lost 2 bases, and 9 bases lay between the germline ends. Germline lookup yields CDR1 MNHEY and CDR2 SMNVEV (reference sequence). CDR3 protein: CASSLRTVNTEAFF. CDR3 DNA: TGTGCCAGCAGTTTACGTACAGTTAACACTGAAGCTTTCTTT.

The CDR3 coding sequence is TGCAGCGTTGAAGAGCGGGAGGGCACAGATACGCAGTATTTT. It is translated as CSVEEREGTDTQYF. The rearrangement uses TRBV29-1 and TRBJ2-3; 8 positions agree with TRBD2. The V and J ends lost 0 bases and 1 base, in that order; junction bases with no gene match: 0. Germline values: CDR1 SQVTM, CDR2 ANQGSEA. The CDR3 spans 14 residues.

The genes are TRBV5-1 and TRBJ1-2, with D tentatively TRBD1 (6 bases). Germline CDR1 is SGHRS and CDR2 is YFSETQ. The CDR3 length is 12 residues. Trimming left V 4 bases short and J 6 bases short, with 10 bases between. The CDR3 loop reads CASSRTADGYTF. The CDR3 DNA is TGCGCCAGCAGCCGGACAGCGGATGGCTACACCTTC. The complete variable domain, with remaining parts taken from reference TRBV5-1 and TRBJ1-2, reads KAGVTQTPRYLIKTRGQQVTLSCSPISGHRSVSWYQQTPGQGLQFLFEYFSETQRNKGNFPGRFSGRQFSNSRSEMNVSTLELGDSALYLCASSRTADGYTFGSGTRLTVV.

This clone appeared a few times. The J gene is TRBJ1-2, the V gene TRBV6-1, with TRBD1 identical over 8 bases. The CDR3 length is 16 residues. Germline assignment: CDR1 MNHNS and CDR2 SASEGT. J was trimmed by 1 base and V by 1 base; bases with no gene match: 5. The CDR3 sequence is CASSEVGTGDNYGYTF. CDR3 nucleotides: TGTGCCAGCAGTGAAGTTGGGACAGGAGATAACTATGGCTACACCTTC.

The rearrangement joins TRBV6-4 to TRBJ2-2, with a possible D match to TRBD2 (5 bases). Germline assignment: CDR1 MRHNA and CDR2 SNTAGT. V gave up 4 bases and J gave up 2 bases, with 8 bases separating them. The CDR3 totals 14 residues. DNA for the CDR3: TGTGCCAGCAGTGCGGAGGTCAACACCGGGGAGCTGTTTTTT. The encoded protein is CASSAEVNTGELFF.

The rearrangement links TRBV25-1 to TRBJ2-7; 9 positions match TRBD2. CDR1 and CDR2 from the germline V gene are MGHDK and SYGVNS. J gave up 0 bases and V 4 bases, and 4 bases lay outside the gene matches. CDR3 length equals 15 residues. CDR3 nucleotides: TGTGCCAGCAGTGGGGGCGGGGGGGCCTCCTACGAGCAGTACTTC. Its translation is CASSGGGGASYEQYF.

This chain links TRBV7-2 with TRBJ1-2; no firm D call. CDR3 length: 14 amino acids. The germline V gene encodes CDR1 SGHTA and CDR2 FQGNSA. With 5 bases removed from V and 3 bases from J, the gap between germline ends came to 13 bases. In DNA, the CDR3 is TGTGCCAGCAGCCTCCAATCGAACTACTATGGCTACACCTTC. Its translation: CASSLQSNYYGYTF. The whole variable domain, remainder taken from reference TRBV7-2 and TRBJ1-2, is GAGVSQSPSNKVTEKGKDVELRCDPISGHTALYWYRQSLGQGLEFLIYFQGNSAPDKSGLPSDRFSAERTGGSVSTLTIQRTQQEDSAVYLCASSLQSNYYGYTFGSGTRLTVV.

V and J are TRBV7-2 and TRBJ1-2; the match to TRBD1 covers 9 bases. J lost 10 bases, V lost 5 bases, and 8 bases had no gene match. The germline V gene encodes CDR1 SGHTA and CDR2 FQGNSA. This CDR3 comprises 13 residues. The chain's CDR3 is CASSPGQGLTYTF. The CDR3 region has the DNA TGTGCCAGCAGCCCGGGACAGGGTTTGACCTACACCTTC.

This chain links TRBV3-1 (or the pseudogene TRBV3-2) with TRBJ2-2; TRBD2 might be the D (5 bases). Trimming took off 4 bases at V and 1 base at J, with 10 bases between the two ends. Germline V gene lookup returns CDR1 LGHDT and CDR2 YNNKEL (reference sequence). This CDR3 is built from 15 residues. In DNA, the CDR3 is TGTGCCAGCAGCCCCCTCGGGAAGAACACCGGGGAGCTGTTTTTT. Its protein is CASSPLGKNTGELFF.